The 21 T cell receptor beta chains below come from one sample, sequenced in a study of T cell changes during pregnancy in multiple sclerosis (dated by TCRdb to between 2017 and 2020). Library preparation employed the immunoSEQ multiplex PCR assay. TCRdb retrieved this table from immuneACCESS and kept in-frame rearrangements only. Not all clones are present; in checked studies, unresolved V genes account for under half, and no reason is known for the remainder. The sample has about 20,000 clones on record, around 85% of them singletons. The ten largest clones capture roughly 20% of the sample. Sequences were derived from CD8+ T cells from peripheral blood mononuclear cells, sampled after pregnancy. The receptors shown here come from a female donor in good health, enrolled as a control in a pregnancy study.

This chain's CDR3 is CASSLGASGRNEQFF. Written as DNA, the CDR3 is TGTGCCAGCAGCTTAGGGGCTAGCGGGAGGAATGAGCAGTTCTTC. The chain combines TRBV13 with TRBJ2-1, with 11 bases that match TRBD2. J was trimmed by 7 bases and V by 0 bases; bases with no gene match: 2. Germline V CDR1 and CDR2: PRHDT, FYEKMQ (reference sequence). This CDR3 has 15 amino acids.

V usage is TRBV2 and J usage is TRBJ1-2, with a tentative D call TRBD1 (6 bases). CDR1 is SNHLY and CDR2 is FYNNEI in the germline V gene. The CDR3 is 22 residues long. V lost 6 bases to trimming and J lost 0 bases, with 35 bases between them. CDR3 loop: CASSVLRWTEPTGPTTNYGYTF. The CDR3 region has the DNA TGTGCCAGCAGCGTCCTTCGGTGGACCGAGCCGACAGGCCCGACAACTAACTATGGCTACACCTTC.

The chain combines TRBV10-3 with TRBJ2-7, with a tentative D call TRBD2 (5 bases). The germline CDR1 and CDR2 sequences are ENHRY and SYGVKD. The V end was cut by 10 bases, the J end by 2 bases, with 15 bases between. CDR3 size: 13 residues. CDR3: CATSGRAPYEQYF. The CDR3 DNA sequence: TGTGCCACCTCTGGGCGGGCCCCCTACGAGCAGTACTTC.

This chain's CDR3 is CASSQDRRSLDTQYF. CDR3 DNA sequence: TGTGCCAGCAGCCAAGATCGGCGGTCTCTCGATACGCAGTATTTT. The chain joins TRBV4-2 to TRBJ2-3, with D unresolved. Germline loops: CDR1 LGHNA, CDR2 YNFKEQ. There are 15 residues in the CDR3. V was shortened by 0 bases and J by 6 bases, with 13 bases between the two germline ends.

This sequence joins TRBV7-6 and TRBJ2-7; unclear D gene. The CDR3 sequence is 13 residues long. Germline-derived CDR1 and CDR2 are SGHVS and FNYEAQ. The V end lost 1 base, the J end lost 3 bases, and 7 bases lay between the germline ends. The CDR3 sequence: CASSLVPRYEQYF. In DNA, the CDR3 is TGTGCCAGCAGCTTAGTCCCGCGCTACGAGCAGTACTTC.

The chain uses TRBV7-8 and TRBJ2-4; D possibly corresponds to TRBD1 (5 bases). CDR3 length: 16 residues. V was clipped by 0 bases and J by 6 bases, with 15 bases between them. CDR1 and CDR2 from the germline V gene are SGHVS and FQNEAQ. The DNA of the CDR3 is TGTGCCAGCAGCTTAGCGAACTTAGGGGTGGGAAACATTCAGTACTTC. Residues: CASSLANLGVGNIQYF.

This clone showed up just once. This chain joins TRBV13 and TRBJ2-4; 7 nucleotides line up with TRBD2. V lost 0 bases and J lost 5; bases outside the gene matches: 1. The CDR3 consists of 14 residues. The germline V gene has CDR1 PRHDT and CDR2 FYEKMQ (reference sequence). In nucleotides, the CDR3 is TGTGCCAGCAGCTTAGGGCTAGCGGAAAACATTCAGTACTTC. Amino acid sequence: CASSLGLAENIQYF.

This rearrangement joins TRBV19 to TRBJ2-1; 7 positions agree with TRBD2. CDR3 length: 14 residues. Germline V gives CDR1 LNHDA, CDR2 SQIVND (reference sequence). J was trimmed by 5 bases and V by 5 bases; bases with no gene match: 6. Here the CDR3 DNA reads TGTGCCAGTAGTCTTCGCGGGGGAAACAATGAGCAGTTCTTC. Translated, it gives CASSLRGGNNEQFF. Full variable domain (missing parts from reference TRBV19 and TRBJ2-1): DGGITQSPKYLFRKEGQNVTLSCEQNLNHDAMYWYRQDPGQGLRLIYYSQIVNDFQKGDIAEGYSVSREKKESFPLTVTSAQKNPTAFYLCASSLRGGNNEQFFGPGTRLTVL.

The rearrangement uses TRBV9 and TRBJ2-3, with TRBD2 matching over 9 bases. Germline trimming cut 0 bases from V and 2 bases from J; bases unmatched to any gene: 4. CDR1 is SGDLS, CDR2 YYNGEE, per germline. CDR3 length: 16 residues. The CDR3 protein is CASSVGGGGATDTQYF. The CDR3, as DNA: TGTGCCAGCAGCGTAGGGGGCGGGGGGGCCACAGATACGCAGTATTTT. The full variable domain, with the rest looked up from reference TRBV9 and TRBJ2-3, is DSGVTQTPKHLITATGQRVTLRCSPRSGDLSVYWYQQSLDQGLQFLIQYYNGEERAKGNILERFSAQQFPDLHSELNLSSLELGDSALYFCASSVGGGGATDTQYFGPGTRLTVL.

J is TRBJ2-7 and V is TRBV27; TRBD2 might be the D (5 bases). The germline gives CDR1 MNHEY, CDR2 SMNVEV (reference sequence). CDR3 size: 10 residues. This chain's CDR3 is CATGDYEQYF. Here the CDR3 DNA reads TGTGCAACCGGGGACTACGAGCAGTACTTC.

The genes are TRBV21-1 and TRBJ2-7; the table's D call TRBD2 went unverified against the DNA. TRBV21-1 is shown as a pseudogene. CDR3 length equals 15 residues. In DNA form, the CDR3 reads TGTGCCAGCAGCAAAGAACCCGGAGAGTCCTACGAGCAGTACTTC. Its translation: CASSKEPGESYEQYF.

The rearrangement joins TRBV6-4 to TRBJ2-6; D is ambiguous. Germline-derived CDR1 and CDR2 are MRHNA and SNTAGT. The CDR3 totals 17 residues. V was trimmed by 4 bases and J by 4 bases, leaving 17 bases between them. CDR3 protein: CASSGAKSSSGANVLTF. Here the CDR3 DNA reads TGTGCCAGCAGTGGGGCAAAATCCTCCTCCGGGGCCAACGTCCTGACTTTC.

The V call is TRBV5-6, the J call TRBJ2-2; no clear D. The CDR3 contains 15 residues. Germline CDR1 is SGHDT and CDR2 is YYEEEE. Deletions cut 0 bases from V and 0 bases from J, with 6 bases between. This CDR3 reads CASSLGSTNTGELFF. The CDR3 DNA is TGTGCCAGCAGCTTGGGGAGTACGAACACCGGGGAGCTGTTTTTT. The full variable domain, with the rest looked up from reference TRBV5-6 and TRBJ2-2, is DAGVTQSPTHLIKTRGQQVTLRCSPKSGHDTVSWYQQALGQGPQFIFQYYEEEERQRGNFPDRFSGHQFPNYSSELNVNALLLGDSALYLCASSLGSTNTGELFFGEGSRLTVL.

This clone has a single count. V and J are TRBV27 and TRBJ1-5; possible D gene TRBD1, 6 bases. Trimming shortened V by 6 bases and J by 4 bases, and 13 bases separated the two germline ends. The CDR3 contains 14 residues. The germline V gene encodes CDR1 MNHEY and CDR2 SMNVEV (reference sequence). The CDR3 DNA reads as TGTGCCAGCAGACAGGGCGGAGGTAATCAGCCCCAGCATTTT. Translated, it gives CASRQGGGNQPQHF.

The CDR3 here is CASSSLAGVGDTQYF. In DNA, the CDR3 is TGTGCCAGCAGCTCCCTAGCGGGAGTGGGAGATACGCAGTATTTT. The chain is built from TRBV7-8 and TRBJ2-3; 10 nucleotides line up with TRBD2. There are 15 residues in the CDR3. In germline, CDR1 is SGHVS, CDR2 FQNEAQ. With 4 bases clipped from V and 5 bases from J, the junction kept 6 bases outside the gene matches.

The chain has TRBV7-9 and TRBJ2-4; 7 bases are a match to TRBD2. CDR3 length: 14 amino acids. The germline V gene has CDR1 SEHNR and CDR2 FQNEAQ (reference sequence). V gave up 1 base and J gave up 6 bases; unmatched junction bases: 3. The CDR3 nucleotides are TGTGCCAGCAGCTTAGGCGCTAGCGGAAACATTCAGTACTTC. It translates to CASSLGASGNIQYF.

The chain uses TRBV2 and TRBJ2-5; 13 bases are shared with TRBD2. V shed 4 bases and J 3 bases; nucleotides not matched to a gene: 11. This CDR3 contains 18 residues. The germline gives CDR1 SNHLY, CDR2 FYNNEI. The CDR3 here is CASSVPGLAGLQEETQYF. The DNA for the CDR3 is TGTGCCAGCAGTGTACCGGGACTAGCGGGATTACAAGAAGAGACCCAGTACTTC.

The chain employs TRBV27 and TRBJ2-1, with TRBD1 identical over 7 bases. CDR3 length: 13 amino acids. CDR1 is MNHEY and CDR2 is SMNVEV in the germline V gene (reference sequence). V was pared by 6 bases and J by 8 bases, with 7 bases of the junction left unmatched. In DNA form, the CDR3 reads TGTGCCAGCAGGCCTCCCACAGGGGATGAGCAGTTCTTC. Its protein product is CASRPPTGDEQFF.

The sample holds a few counts of this clone. The V and J genes are TRBV11-3 and TRBJ1-6; 7 bases match TRBD1. The CDR3 is 14 amino acids. Germline loops: CDR1 SGHNT, CDR2 YENEEA. J lost 7 bases, V lost 4 bases, and 4 bases had no gene match. The CDR3 sequence is CASSSTGENSPLHF. CDR3 sequence (DNA): TGTGCCAGCAGCTCAACAGGGGAAAATTCACCCCTCCACTTT.

This clone has a single count. This chain uses TRBV2 with TRBJ2-3; tentatively, D is TRBD2 (5 bases). V shed 7 bases and J shed 11 bases, with 10 bases lying between them. The CDR3 is made up of 10 amino acids. CDR1 is SNHLY and CDR2 is FYNNEI in the germline V gene. The CDR3 loop is CASKAGVQYF. In DNA form, the CDR3 reads TGTGCCAGCAAGGCGGGTGTGCAGTATTTT. Complete variable domain (other parts from reference TRBV2 and TRBJ2-3): EPEVTQTPSHQVTQMGQEVILRCVPISNHLYFYWYRQILGQKVEFLVSFYNNEISEKSEIFDDQFSVERPDGSNFTLKIRSTKLEDSAMYFCASKAGVQYFGPGTRLTVL.

This chain joins TRBV19 and TRBJ2-7, with D perhaps TRBD2 (5 bases). Germline V gene sequence: CDR1 LNHDA, CDR2 SQIVND (reference sequence). V was shortened by 5 bases and J by 6 bases, with 17 bases between the two germline ends. The CDR3 spans 14 residues. CDR3 protein: CASSFWTEDPEQYF. CDR3 bases: TGTGCCAGTAGTTTTTGGACGGAGGATCCCGAGCAGTACTTC.